This T cell receptor beta chain appears in the sequencing data of a study of T cell clones after liver transplantation. Study context: Graft-donor-reactive sequences were compared with third-party-reactive TCRbeta sequences from pre-transplant mixed lymphocyte reactions.

Repertoires were generated with immunoSEQ multiplex PCR, while TCRdb's copy carries only in-frame clones and drops some. This sample has roughly 100,000 clones; around 83% occur once, and the top ten carry 0.8% to 1%. A word on this clone: The antigen is undetermined. The same CDR3 arises from other DNA sequences in this sample as well.

With 1 base removed from V and 2 bases from J, the gap between germline ends came to 5 bases. Germline V gene lookup returns CDR1 LGHNT and CDR2 FRNRAP. This CDR3 contains 13 residues. Overall study results and limits: Circulating graft-donor-reactive CD4 TCRbeta sequences fell significantly post-transplant in most of the 8 subjects.

Sequenced material: CD4+ T cells from blood, taken before liver transplant. This clonotype was obtained from a human donor who received a liver transplant. J is TRBJ1-2 and V is TRBV12-5; no definite D call. Here the CDR3 DNA reads TGTGCTAGTGGTTTGGAGGGCAACTATGGCTACACCTTC. This translates into CASGLEGNYGYTF.